This TCR beta chain was profiled in a study of cytomegalovirus exposure and HLA in healthy donors. Libraries were prepared by immunoSEQ multiplex PCR; TCRdb keeps only in-frame clonotypes and omits some of them. Altogether 110,000 to 150,000 clones are present, over 90% being singletons, with the ten largest covering approximately 2%. The germline V and J ends were trimmed by 0 bases and 5 bases, with 8 bases remaining between them. CDR3 length equals 13 residues. Germline V gene lookup returns CDR1 SGDLS and CDR2 YYNGEE. This TCR derives from a young man in good health and CMV-seropositive. The material sequenced was PBMCs. The rearrangement links TRBV9 to TRBJ2-5; D is unresolved. The CDR3 is CASSVGHTETQYF. CDR3 DNA sequence: TGTGCCAGCAGCGTAGGACACACTGAGACCCAGTACTTC.